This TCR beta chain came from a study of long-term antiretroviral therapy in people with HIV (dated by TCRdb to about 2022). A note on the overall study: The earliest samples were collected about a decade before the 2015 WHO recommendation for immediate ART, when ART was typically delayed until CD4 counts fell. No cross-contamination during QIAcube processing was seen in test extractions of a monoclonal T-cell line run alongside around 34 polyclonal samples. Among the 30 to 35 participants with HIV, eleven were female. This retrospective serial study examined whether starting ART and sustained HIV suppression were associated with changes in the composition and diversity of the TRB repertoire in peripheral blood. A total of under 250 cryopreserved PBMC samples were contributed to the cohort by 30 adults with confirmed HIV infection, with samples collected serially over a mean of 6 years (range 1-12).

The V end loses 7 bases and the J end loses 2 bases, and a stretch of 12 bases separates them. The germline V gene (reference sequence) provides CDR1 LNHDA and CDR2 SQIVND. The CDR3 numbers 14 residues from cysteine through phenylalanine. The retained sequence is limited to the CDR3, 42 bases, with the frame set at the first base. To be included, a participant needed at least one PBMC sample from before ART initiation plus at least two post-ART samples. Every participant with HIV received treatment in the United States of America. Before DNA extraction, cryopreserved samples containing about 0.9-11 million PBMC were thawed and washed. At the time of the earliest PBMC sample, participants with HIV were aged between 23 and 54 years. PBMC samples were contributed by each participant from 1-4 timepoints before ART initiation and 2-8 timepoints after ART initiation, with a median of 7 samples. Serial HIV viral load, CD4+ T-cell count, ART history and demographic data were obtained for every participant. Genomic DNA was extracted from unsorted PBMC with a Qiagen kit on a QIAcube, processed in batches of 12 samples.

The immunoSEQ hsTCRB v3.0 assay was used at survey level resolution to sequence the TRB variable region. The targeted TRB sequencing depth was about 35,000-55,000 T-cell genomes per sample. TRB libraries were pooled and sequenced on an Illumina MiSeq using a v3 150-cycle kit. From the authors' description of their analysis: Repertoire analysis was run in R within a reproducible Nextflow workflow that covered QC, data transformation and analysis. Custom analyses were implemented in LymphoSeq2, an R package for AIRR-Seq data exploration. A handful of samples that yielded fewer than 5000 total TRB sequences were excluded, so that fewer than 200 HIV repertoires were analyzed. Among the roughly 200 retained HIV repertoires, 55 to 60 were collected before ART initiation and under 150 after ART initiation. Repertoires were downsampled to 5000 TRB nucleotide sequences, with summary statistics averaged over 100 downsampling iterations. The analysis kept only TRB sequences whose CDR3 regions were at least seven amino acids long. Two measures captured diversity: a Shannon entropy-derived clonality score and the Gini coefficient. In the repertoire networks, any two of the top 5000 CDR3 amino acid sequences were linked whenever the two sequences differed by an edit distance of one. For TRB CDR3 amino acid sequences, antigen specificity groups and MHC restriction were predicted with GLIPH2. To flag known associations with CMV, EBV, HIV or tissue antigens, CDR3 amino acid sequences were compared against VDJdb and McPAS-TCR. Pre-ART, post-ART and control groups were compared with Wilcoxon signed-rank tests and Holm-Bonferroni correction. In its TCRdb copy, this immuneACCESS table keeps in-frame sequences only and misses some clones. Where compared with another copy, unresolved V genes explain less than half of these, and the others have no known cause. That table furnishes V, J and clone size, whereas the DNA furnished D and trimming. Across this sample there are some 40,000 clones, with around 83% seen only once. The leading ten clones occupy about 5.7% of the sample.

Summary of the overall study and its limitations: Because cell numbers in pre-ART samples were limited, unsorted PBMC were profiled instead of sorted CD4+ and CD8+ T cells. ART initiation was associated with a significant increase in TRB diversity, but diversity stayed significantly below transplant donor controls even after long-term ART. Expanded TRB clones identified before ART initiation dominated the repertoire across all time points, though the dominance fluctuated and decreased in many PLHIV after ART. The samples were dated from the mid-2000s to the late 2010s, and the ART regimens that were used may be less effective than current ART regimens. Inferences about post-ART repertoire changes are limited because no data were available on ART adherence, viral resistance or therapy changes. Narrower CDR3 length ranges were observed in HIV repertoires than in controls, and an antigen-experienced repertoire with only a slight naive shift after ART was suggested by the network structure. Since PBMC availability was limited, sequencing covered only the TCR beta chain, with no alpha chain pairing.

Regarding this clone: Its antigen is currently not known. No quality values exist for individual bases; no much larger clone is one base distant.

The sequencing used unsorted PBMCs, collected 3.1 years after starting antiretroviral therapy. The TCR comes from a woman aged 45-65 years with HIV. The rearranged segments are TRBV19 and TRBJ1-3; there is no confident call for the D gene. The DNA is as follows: TGTGCCAGTACAGAAGGCTACCCTGGAAACACCATATATTTT. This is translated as CASTEGYPGNTIYF.